This TCR beta chain was recovered during a study of vaccination effects on CD4 cells after COVID-19. Turning to the study itself: Post-vaccine sampling occurred a median 72 days after the second dose. General observations from the study: Clones of infection and vaccine origin contracted markedly late after vaccination.

CDR3 length: 13 amino acids. The V gene lost 4 bases and the J gene lost 5 bases, with 12 bases spanning the gap. CDR1 is SGDLS and CDR2 is YYNGEE in the germline V gene. Remarks on this clone: Antigen: not known.

ViraFEST used viral peptide pools to expand antigen-specific CD4+ T cells before sequencing. Cultured cells yielded isolated CD4+ T cells after around 9 days. Participants completed two doses of the BNT162b2 or mRNA-1273 vaccine. Clones were sequenced by immunoSEQ multiplex PCR, and TCRdb holds only the in-frame ones, with some missing. Among over 25,000 clones, nearly 80% were seen once, and the ten largest hold around 6.9%. This chain connects TRBV9 to TRBJ2-5; tentatively, D is TRBD2 (5 bases). The sample was CD4+ T cells from PBMCs cultured with SARS-CoV-2 spike peptides, taken after COVID-19 vaccination. The TCR was taken from a human donor who received a COVID-19 vaccine. Some clones in this sample may be carry-over from other donors' samples. CDR3 protein: CASSTYTGETQYF. The CDR3 nucleotides read TGTGCCAGCAGCACCTACACGGGGGAGACCCAGTACTTC.